This T cell receptor beta chain emerged from a study of lymphopenia after photon versus proton radiotherapy. The study, taken as a whole, reports: After the lymphocyte nadir, photon-treated repertoires showed oligoclonal expansion, especially of CD8+ Temra cells. Better survival with proton therapy was suggested as possible, not demonstrated. Under photons, naive T cells and diversity fell while effector/memory populations rose.

A single count supports this clone. Its antigen is undetermined. The repertoire was sequenced with immunoSEQ multiplex PCR; TCRdb's copy has only in-frame clones and lacks some. The sample has 35,000 to 45,000 clones; more than 70% are singletons. Between the trimmed V and J ends, which lost 5 bases and 7 bases, there was a span of 21 bases. The CDR3 has 15 amino acids. Germline V lookup: CDR1 SQVTM, CDR2 ANQGSEA. The sequenced sample was peripheral blood, obtained from a patient treated with photon-based radiotherapy. This sequence joins TRBV29-1 and TRBJ2-1, with D perhaps assigned TRBD1 or TRBD2 (6 bases each). This clonotype originated in a man aged 50 to 59 with gastric cancer. The CDR3 protein is CSVHPRTGAGNEQFF. The CDR3 region has the DNA TGCAGCGTTCACCCCCGTACGGGGGCGGGAAATGAGCAGTTCTTC.